The clone carrying this TCR beta chain was seen once. The data were produced by immunoSEQ multiplex PCR, yet TCRdb's version contains in-frame clones alone and is incomplete. The repertoire includes 340,000 or so clones, 93% of them detected once, and around 6% sits in the top ten. The data were obtained in a study of brain T cells in children with intractable seizures. Time point of the sample: blood from clinic visit 5 months post-surgery; TSC patient then seizure free. Only cases whose brain tissue showed the highest T cell transcript signatures were sequenced. At least one anti-epileptic drug was given before surgery. Trimming removed 6 bases from V and 2 bases from J, with 12 bases in between. The CDR3 totals 14 residues. Germline V gives CDR1 SEHNR, CDR2 FQNEAQ (reference sequence).

The clonotype comes from a boy under three years old with tuberous sclerosis and intractable seizures. The sequenced sample was peripheral blood, obtained approximately 5 months after surgery. The V gene is TRBV7-9, the J gene TRBJ2-3; D tentatively fits TRBD1 or TRBD2 (5 bases each). The DNA of the CDR3 is TGTGCCAGCAGAGAGAGGGGTAACACAGATACGCAGTATTTT. It specifies CASRERGNTDTQYF.